This TCR beta chain was recovered during a study of blood T cells in healthy people across ages. The V and J ends lost 5 bases and 2 bases respectively, with 9 bases between them. The germline V gene has CDR1 MDHEN and CDR2 SYDVKM. This CDR3 spans 13 amino acids. Primed by a sample-barcoded 5' primer and a J-beta primer mix, a second PCR proceeded for roughly 6 to 12 cycles. TCRdb reanalysed the 5' RACE reads using MiXCR and keeps one entry per CDR3 protein. The sample records fewer than 700,000 distinct CDR3 sequences, about 43% being singletons. The rearrangement uses TRBV28 and TRBJ1-1; D uncertain. Source material: blood. The sequence derives from a man aged 80 or over in good health. CDR3 sequence: CASSGLINTEAFF. CDR3 sequence (DNA): TGTGCCAGCAGTGGGCTAATAAACACTGAAGCTTTCTTT.